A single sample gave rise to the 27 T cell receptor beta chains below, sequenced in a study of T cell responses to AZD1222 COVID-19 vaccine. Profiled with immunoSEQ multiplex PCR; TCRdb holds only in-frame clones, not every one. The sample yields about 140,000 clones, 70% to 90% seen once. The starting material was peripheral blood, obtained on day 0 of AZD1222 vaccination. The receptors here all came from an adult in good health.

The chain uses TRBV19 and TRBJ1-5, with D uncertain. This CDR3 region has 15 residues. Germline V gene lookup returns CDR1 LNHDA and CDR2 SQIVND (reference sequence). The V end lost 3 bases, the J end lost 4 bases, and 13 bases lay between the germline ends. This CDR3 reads CASSILRQINQPQHF. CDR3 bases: TGTGCCAGTAGTATCCTCCGTCAGATTAATCAGCCCCAGCATTTT. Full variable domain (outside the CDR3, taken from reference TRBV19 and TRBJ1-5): DGGITQSPKYLFRKEGQNVTLSCEQNLNHDAMYWYRQDPGQGLRLIYYSQIVNDFQKGDIAEGYSVSREKKESFPLTVTSAQKNPTAFYLCASSILRQINQPQHFGDGTRLSIL.

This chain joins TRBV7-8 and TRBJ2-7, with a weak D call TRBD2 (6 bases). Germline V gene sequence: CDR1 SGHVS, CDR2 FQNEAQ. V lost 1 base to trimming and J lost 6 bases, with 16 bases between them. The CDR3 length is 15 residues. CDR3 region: CASSLGILAIGEQYF. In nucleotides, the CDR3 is TGTGCCAGCAGCTTAGGAATACTAGCAATTGGCGAGCAGTACTTC.

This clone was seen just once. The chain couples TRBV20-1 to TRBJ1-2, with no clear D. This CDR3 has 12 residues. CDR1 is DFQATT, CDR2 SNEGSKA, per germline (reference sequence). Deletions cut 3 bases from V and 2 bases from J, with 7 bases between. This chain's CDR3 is CSASRVNYGYTF. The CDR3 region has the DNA TGCAGTGCTAGTAGAGTAAACTATGGCTACACCTTC.

The CDR3 DNA is TGTGCCAGCAGTGAAGCTGCAGGGGGCGGTTCACCCCTCCACTTT. As protein: CASSEAAGGGSPLHF. This chain uses TRBV6-1 with TRBJ1-6; 8 bases fit TRBD1. Looked up from germline, CDR1 is MNHNS and CDR2 is SASEGT. The CDR3 covers 15 residues. J lost 9 bases, V lost 0 bases, and 4 bases had no gene match.

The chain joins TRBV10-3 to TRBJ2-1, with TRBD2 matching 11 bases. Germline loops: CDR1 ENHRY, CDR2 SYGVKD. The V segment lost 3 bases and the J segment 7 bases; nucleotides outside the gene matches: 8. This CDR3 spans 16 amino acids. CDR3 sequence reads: CAISDGLAGGGNEQFF. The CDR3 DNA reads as TGTGCCATCAGTGACGGGCTAGCGGGAGGTGGGAATGAGCAGTTCTTC.

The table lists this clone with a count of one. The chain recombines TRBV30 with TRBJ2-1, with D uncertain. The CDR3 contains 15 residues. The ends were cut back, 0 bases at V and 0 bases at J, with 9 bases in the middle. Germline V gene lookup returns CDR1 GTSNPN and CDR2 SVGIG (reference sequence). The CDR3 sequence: CAWSVWTSSYNEQFF. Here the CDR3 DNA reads TGTGCCTGGAGTGTATGGACGAGCTCCTACAATGAGCAGTTCTTC.

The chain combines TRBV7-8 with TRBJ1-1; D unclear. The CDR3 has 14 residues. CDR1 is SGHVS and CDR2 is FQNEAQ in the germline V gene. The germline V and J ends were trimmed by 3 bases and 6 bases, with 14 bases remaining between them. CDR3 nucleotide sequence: TGTGCCAGCAGCTTGGAGGGAGTTGGCGCTGAAGCTTTCTTT. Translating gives CASSLEGVGAEAFF.

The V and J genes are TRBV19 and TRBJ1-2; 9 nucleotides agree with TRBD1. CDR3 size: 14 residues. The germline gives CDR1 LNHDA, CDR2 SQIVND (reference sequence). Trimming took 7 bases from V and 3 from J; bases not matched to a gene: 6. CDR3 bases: TGTGCCAGTACCTACGGGACAGGGTACTATGGCTACACCTTC. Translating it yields CASTYGTGYYGYTF.

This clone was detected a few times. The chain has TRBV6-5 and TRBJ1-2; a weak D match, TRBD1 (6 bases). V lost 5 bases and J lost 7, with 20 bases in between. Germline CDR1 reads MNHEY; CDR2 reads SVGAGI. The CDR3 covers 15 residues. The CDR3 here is CASSQSWGGGFGYTF. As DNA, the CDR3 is TGTGCCAGCAGTCAGAGTTGGGGAGGGGGATTTGGCTACACCTTC.

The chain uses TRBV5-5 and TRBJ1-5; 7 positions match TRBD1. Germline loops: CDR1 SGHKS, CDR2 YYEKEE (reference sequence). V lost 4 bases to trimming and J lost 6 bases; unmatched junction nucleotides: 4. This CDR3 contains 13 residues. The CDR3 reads CASSLTGVQPQHF. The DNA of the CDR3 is TGTGCCAGCAGCCTAACAGGGGTTCAGCCCCAGCATTTT.

CDR3 in amino acids: CASSPSRDRGHEQYF. In DNA form, the CDR3 reads TGTGCCAGCAGTCCCTCCCGGGACAGGGGCCACGAGCAGTACTTC. J is TRBJ2-7 and V is TRBV2, with 10 positions matching TRBD1. CDR3 length: 15 amino acids. Losses at the gene ends were 5 bases for V and 5 bases for J; bases not matched to a gene: 9. CDR1 SNHLY and CDR2 FYNNEI come from the germline V gene.

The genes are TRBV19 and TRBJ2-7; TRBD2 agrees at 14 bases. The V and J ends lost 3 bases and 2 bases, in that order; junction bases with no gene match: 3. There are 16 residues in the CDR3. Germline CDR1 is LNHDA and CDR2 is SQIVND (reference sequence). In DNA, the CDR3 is TGTGCCAGTAGTATGGGACTAGCGGGGGCCCCCTACGAGCAGTACTTC. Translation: CASSMGLAGAPYEQYF.

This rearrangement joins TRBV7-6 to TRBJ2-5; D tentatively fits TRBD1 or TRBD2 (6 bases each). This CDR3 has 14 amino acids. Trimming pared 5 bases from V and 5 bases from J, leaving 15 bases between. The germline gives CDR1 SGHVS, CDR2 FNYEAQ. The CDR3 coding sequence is TGTGCCAGCAGCCCGACACAGGGAGGCGAGACCCAGTACTTC. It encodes CASSPTQGGETQYF.

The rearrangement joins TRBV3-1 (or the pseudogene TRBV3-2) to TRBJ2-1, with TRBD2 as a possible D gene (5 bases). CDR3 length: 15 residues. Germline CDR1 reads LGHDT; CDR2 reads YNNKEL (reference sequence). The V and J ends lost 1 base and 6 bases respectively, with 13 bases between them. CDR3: CASSQVTGSSNEQFF. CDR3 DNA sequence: TGTGCCAGCAGCCAAGTTACGGGATCAAGCAATGAGCAGTTCTTC.

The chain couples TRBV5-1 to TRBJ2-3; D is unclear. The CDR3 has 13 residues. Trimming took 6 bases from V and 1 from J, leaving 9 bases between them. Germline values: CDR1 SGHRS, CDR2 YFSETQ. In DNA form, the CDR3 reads TGCGCCAGCACGTTTACAGGCACAGATACGCAGTATTTT. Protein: CASTFTGTDTQYF.

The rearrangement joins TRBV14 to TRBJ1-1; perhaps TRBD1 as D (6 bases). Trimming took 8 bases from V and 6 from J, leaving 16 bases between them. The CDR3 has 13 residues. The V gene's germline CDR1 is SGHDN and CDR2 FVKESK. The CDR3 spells CASLIGGASEAFF. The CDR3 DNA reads TGTGCCAGCCTAATAGGGGGGGCCTCTGAAGCTTTCTTT.

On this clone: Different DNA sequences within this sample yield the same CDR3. The CDR3 region has the DNA TGTGCCAGCAGTGGGACAGGGAACTATGGCTACACCTTC. It yields the protein CASSGTGNYGYTF. The V and J genes are TRBV2 and TRBJ1-2; 8 nucleotides agree with TRBD1. The CDR3 contains 13 residues. The germline gives CDR1 SNHLY, CDR2 FYNNEI. The V segment lost 4 bases and the J segment 2 bases; nucleotides outside the gene matches: 0.

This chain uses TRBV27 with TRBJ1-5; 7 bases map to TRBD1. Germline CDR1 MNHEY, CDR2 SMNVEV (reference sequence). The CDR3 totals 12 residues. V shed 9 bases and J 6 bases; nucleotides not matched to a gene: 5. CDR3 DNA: TGTGCCAGTCAGGGGGGCGGTCAGCCCCAGCATTTT. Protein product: CASQGGGQPQHF.

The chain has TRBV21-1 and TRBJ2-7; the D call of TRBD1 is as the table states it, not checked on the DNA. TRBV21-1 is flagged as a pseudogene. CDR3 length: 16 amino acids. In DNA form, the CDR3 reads TGTGCCAGCAGCGTTACAGGGGGCGCAAGCTCCTACGAGCAGTACTTC. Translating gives CASSVTGGASSYEQYF.

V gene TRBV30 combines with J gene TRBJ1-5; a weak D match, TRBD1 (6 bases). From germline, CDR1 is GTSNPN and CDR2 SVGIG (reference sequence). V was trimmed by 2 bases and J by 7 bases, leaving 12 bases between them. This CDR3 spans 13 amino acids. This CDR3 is CAWSPAGGQPQHF. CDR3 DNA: TGTGCCTGGAGTCCCGCCGGGGGCCAGCCCCAGCATTTT.

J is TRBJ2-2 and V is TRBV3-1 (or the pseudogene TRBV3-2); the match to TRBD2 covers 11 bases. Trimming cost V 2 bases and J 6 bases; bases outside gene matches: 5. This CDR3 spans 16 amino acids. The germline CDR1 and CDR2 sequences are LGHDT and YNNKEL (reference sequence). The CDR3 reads CASSQRNSGGAGELFF. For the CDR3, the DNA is TGTGCCAGCAGCCAAAGAAATAGCGGGGGGGCCGGGGAGCTGTTTTTT.

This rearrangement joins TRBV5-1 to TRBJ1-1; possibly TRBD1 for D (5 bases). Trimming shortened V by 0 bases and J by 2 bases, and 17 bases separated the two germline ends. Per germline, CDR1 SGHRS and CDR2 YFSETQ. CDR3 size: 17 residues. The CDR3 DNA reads TGCGCCAGCAGCTTGGTCCTTGACAGTCGTCAAAACACTGAAGCTTTCTTT. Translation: CASSLVLDSRQNTEAFF.

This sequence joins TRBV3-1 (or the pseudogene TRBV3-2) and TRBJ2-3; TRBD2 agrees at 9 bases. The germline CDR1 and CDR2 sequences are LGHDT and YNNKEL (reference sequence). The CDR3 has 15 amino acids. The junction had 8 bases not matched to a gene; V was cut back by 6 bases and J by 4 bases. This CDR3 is CASSERRGGADTQYF. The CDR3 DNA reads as TGTGCCAGCAGTGAAAGGCGGGGGGGGGCAGATACGCAGTATTTT.

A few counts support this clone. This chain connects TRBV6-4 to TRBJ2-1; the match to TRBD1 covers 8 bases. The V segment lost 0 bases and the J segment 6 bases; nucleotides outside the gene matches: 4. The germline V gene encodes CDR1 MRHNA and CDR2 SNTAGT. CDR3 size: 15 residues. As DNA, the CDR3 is TGTGCCAGCAGTGACTCCCAGGGGGCTGGCAATGAGCAGTTCTTC. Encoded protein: CASSDSQGAGNEQFF.

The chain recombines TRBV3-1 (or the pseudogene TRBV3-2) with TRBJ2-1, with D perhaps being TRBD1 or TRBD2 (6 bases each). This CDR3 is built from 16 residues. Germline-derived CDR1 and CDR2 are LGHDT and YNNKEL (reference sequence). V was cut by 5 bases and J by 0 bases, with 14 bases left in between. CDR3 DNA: TGTGCCAGCAGCTCTACCGGGGGCCTCTCCTACAATGAGCAGTTCTTC. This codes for CASSSTGGLSYNEQFF.

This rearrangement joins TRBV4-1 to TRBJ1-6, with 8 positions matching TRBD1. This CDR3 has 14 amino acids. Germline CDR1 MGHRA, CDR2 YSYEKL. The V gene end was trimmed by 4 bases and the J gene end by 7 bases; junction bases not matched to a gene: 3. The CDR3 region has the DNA TGCGCCAGCAGCCCGACAGGGGTAAATTCACCCCTCCACTTT. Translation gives CASSPTGVNSPLHF.

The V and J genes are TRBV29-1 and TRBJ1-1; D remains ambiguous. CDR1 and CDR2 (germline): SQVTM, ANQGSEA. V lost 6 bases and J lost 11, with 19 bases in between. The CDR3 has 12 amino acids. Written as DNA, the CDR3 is TGCAGCGTAGCTCAGACCTGGCCATGGGCTTTCTTT. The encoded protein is CSVAQTWPWAFF. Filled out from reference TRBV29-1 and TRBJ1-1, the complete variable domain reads SAVISQKPSRDICQRGTSLTIQCQVDSQVTMMFWYRQQPGQSLTLIATANQGSEATYESGFVIDKFPISRPNLTFSTLTVSNMSPEDSSIYLCSVAQTWPWAFFGQGTRLTVV.